Below, 10 T cell receptor beta chains from the same sample are listed, as sequenced in a study of cytomegalovirus exposure and HLA in healthy donors. The PCR made use of 60 Vbeta and 13 Jbeta primers. Measured with immunoSEQ multiplex PCR; TCRdb has only the in-frame clones, and not every one. The data hold roughly 100,000 clones, with about 70% observed a single time. Sample: PBMCs. All receptors come from a man younger than 45 in good health and CMV-seronegative.

Concerning this clone itself: At one end, the junction sequence differs from germline, possibly due to a read error. The genes are TRBV7-9 and TRBJ1-2; 8 positions agree with TRBD1. The CDR3 is 14 amino acids. Germline CDR1 reads SEHNR; CDR2 reads FQNEAQ (reference sequence). The CDR3 DNA follows: TGTGCCAGCAGCCCGATGCAGGGGGCGCGGGACCGTAGCTTC. It specifies CASSPMQGARDRSF.

V gene TRBV27 combines with J gene TRBJ2-2; D is possibly TRBD1 (5 bases). Trimming took off 4 bases at V and 3 bases at J, with 9 bases between the two ends. The CDR3 spans 14 residues. Germline V gene sequence: CDR1 MNHEY, CDR2 SMNVEV (reference sequence). The CDR3 DNA sequence: TGTGCCAGCAGTTATGAACAGGACACCGGGGAGCTGTTTTTT. Its translation: CASSYEQDTGELFF.

V gene TRBV25-1 combines with J gene TRBJ1-1, with D maybe TRBD1 (6 bases). Germline assignment: CDR1 MGHDK and CDR2 SYGVNS. The V and J ends lost 4 bases and 5 bases respectively, with 17 bases between them. This CDR3 contains 15 residues. CDR3 loop: CASSGPTGVWTEAFF. The CDR3 nucleotides read TGTGCCAGCAGTGGACCGACAGGAGTTTGGACTGAAGCTTTCTTT.

Written as DNA, the CDR3 is TGTGCCAGCAAGACTAGCGGGAGTAGCAATGAGCAGTTCTTC. Translating it yields CASKTSGSSNEQFF. The chain links TRBV27 to TRBJ2-1; TRBD2 matches at 12 bases. Per the germline V gene, CDR1 is MNHEY and CDR2 is SMNVEV (reference sequence). Losses at the gene ends were 7 bases for V and 6 bases for J; bases not matched to a gene: 4. This CDR3 is built from 14 residues.

The gene calls are TRBV6-6 and TRBJ2-7; 8 bases line up with TRBD2. V lost 3 bases, J lost 0 bases, and 7 bases stayed unmatched. The CDR3 sequence is 16 residues long. CDR1 is MNHNY, CDR2 SVGAGI, per germline (reference sequence). The CDR3 spells CASSYAGGPSSYEQYF. DNA of the CDR3: TGTGCCAGCAGTTATGCGGGAGGCCCGAGCTCCTACGAGCAGTACTTC.

The chain combines TRBV30 with TRBJ1-2; the D gene is possibly TRBD1 (5 bases). The V end was cut by 2 bases, the J end by 6 bases, with 16 bases between. This CDR3 has 14 amino acids. CDR1 is GTSNPN, CDR2 SVGIG, per germline (reference sequence). The CDR3 nucleotides read TGTGCCTGGAGTACAGTCGACAGCCTACATGGCTACACCTTC. It encodes CAWSTVDSLHGYTF. The whole variable domain, remainder taken from reference TRBV30 and TRBJ1-2, is SQTIHQWPATLVQPVGSPLSLECTVEGTSNPNLYWYRQAAGRGLQLLFYSVGIGQISSEVPQNLSASRPQDRQFILSSKKLLLSDSGFYLCAWSTVDSLHGYTFGSGTRLTVV.

This clone has only one observation. The CDR3 DNA follows: TGTGCCAGCAGCCAAGATAGCGTTGGGCAGTACTTC. It translates to CASSQDSVGQYF. V is TRBV14 and J is TRBJ2-7, with D possibly being TRBD2 (5 bases). The CDR3 totals 12 residues. V was clipped by 0 bases and J by 9 bases, with 9 bases between them. Germline CDR1 SGHDN, CDR2 FVKESK.

In this sample, this clone turned up once. The CDR3 protein is CASSDSIVRGATNEKLFF. The CDR3 region has the DNA TGTGCCAGCAGTGACTCGATAGTCCGTGGTGCAACTAATGAAAAACTGTTTTTT. The chain couples TRBV6-4 to TRBJ1-4; no definite D call. V was shortened by 0 bases and J by 0 bases, with 14 bases between the two germline ends. CDR1 is MRHNA, CDR2 SNTAGT, per germline. This CDR3 contains 18 residues.

V gene TRBV15 combines with J gene TRBJ2-7, with TRBD2 matching over 9 bases. Looked up from germline, CDR1 is LNHNV and CDR2 is YYDKDF (reference sequence). This CDR3 is 14 amino acids long. V gave up 6 bases and J gave up 0 bases; unmatched junction bases: 3. The DNA of the CDR3 is TGTGCCACCAGAATTAGCGGGAGCTCCTACGAGCAGTACTTC. This encodes CATRISGSSYEQYF. Full variable domain (outside the CDR3, taken from reference TRBV15 and TRBJ2-7): DAMVIQNPRYQVTQFGKPVTLSCSQTLNHNVMYWYQQKSSQAPKLLFHYYDKDFNNEADTPDNFQSRRPNTSFCFLDIRSPGLGDTAMYLCATRISGSSYEQYFGPGTRLTVT.

The chain has TRBV19 and TRBJ1-5; 8 bases fit TRBD1. J lost 7 bases, V lost 5 bases, and 10 bases had no gene match. Germline CDR1 and CDR2: LNHDA and SQIVND (reference sequence). This CDR3 has 15 residues. The chain's CDR3 is CASSFDGQGRQPQHF. The CDR3 nucleotides are TGTGCCAGTAGTTTCGACGGACAGGGCAGACAGCCCCAGCATTTT.